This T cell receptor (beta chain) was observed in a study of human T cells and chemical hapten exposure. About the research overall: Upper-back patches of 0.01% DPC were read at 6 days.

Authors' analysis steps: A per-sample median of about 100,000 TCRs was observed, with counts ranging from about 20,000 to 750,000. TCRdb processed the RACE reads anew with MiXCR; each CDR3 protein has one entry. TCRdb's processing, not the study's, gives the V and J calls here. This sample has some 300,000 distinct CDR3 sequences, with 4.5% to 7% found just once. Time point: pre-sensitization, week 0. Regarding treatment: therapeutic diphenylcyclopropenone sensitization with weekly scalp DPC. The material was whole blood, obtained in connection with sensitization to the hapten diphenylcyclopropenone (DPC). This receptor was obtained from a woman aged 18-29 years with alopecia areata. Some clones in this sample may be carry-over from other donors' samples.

As DNA, the CDR3 is TGTGCCAGCAGGGTCGGCGTTTCACCCCTCCACTTT. Translating it yields CASRVGVSPLHF. This sequence joins TRBV6-5 and TRBJ1-6; no clear D gene. V shed 6 bases and J shed 9 bases, with 9 bases lying between them. The CDR3 consists of 12 residues. Germline CDR1 reads MNHEY; CDR2 reads SVGAGI.